The 21 T cell receptor beta chains presented below share a single source sample, sequenced in a study of blood T cell repertoires in COVID-19. The assay was immunoSEQ multiplex PCR, and TCRdb's table has in-frame clones only and misses some. The sample shows roughly 570,000 clones, 85% to 90% of them seen only once. The sequenced sample consisted of peripheral blood. The receptors originated from a woman aged 50 to 60 with COVID-19, enrolled during active disease.

The chain carries TRBV5-1 and TRBJ1-1, with TRBD1 as a possible D gene (5 bases). CDR1 and CDR2 (germline): SGHRS, YFSETQ. The CDR3 sequence is 15 residues long. V dropped 4 bases and J dropped 5 bases, with 18 bases sitting between them. DNA of the CDR3: TGCGCCAGCAGCGAGTGGGGCGTCGGAGGGACTGAAGCTTTCTTT. Amino acids: CASSEWGVGGTEAFF.

This clone was counted once. The chain employs TRBV9 and TRBJ2-1, with 9 bases fitting TRBD2. The CDR3 covers 16 residues. Germline V gene lookup returns CDR1 SGDLS and CDR2 YYNGEE. The V gene end was trimmed by 1 base and the J gene end by 2 bases; junction bases not matched to a gene: 4. CDR3 nucleotide sequence: TGTGCCAGCAGCGTAACGGGACTAGCCACCTACAATGAGCAGTTCTTC. As protein: CASSVTGLATYNEQFF.

This clone showed up just a few times. The chain links TRBV20-1 to TRBJ2-7; D perhaps matches TRBD1 (5 bases). The ends were cut back, 5 bases at V and 3 bases at J, with 8 bases in the middle. CDR1 is DFQATT, CDR2 SNEGSKA, per germline (reference sequence). The CDR3 spans 11 residues. In nucleotides, the CDR3 is TGCAGTGCTCCCCAGGGCTACGAGCAGTACTTC. This codes for CSAPQGYEQYF.

This rearrangement joins TRBV25-1 to TRBJ2-2; 12 positions agree with TRBD1. The CDR3 is 17 amino acids. Germline V gene sequence: CDR1 MGHDK, CDR2 SYGVNS. The J segment lost 3 bases and the V segment lost 5 bases, leaving 7 bases of the junction unmatched. CDR3 region: CASSRPGQGADTGELFF. CDR3 nucleotide sequence: TGTGCCAGCAGTCGTCCGGGACAGGGGGCGGACACCGGGGAGCTGTTTTTT.

The chain links TRBV11-2 to TRBJ2-2, with 7 positions matching TRBD2. The germline gives CDR1 SGHAT, CDR2 FQNNGV. With V trimmed by 2 bases and J by 8 bases, 11 bases remained unmatched. The CDR3 runs 16 residues. The CDR3 sequence: CASSLLSGVRRGELFF. The CDR3 DNA is TGTGCCAGCAGCTTATTAAGCGGGGTACGGAGGGGGGAGCTGTTTTTT.

The chain couples TRBV30 to TRBJ1-2; 7 positions match TRBD1. This CDR3 contains 12 residues. From germline, CDR1 is GTSNPN and CDR2 SVGIG (reference sequence). The J segment lost 6 bases and the V segment lost 5 bases, leaving 6 bases of the junction unmatched. The CDR3 sequence is CAWRRGTDGYTF. CDR3 bases: TGTGCCTGGCGCCGCGGGACAGATGGCTACACCTTC.

The rearrangement links TRBV9 to TRBJ2-2; 7 bases match TRBD2. In germline, CDR1 is SGDLS, CDR2 YYNGEE. The V and J ends lost 4 bases and 1 base, in that order; junction bases with no gene match: 1. The CDR3 contains 14 residues. This CDR3 reads CASSSSGNTGELFF. Here the CDR3 DNA reads TGTGCCAGCAGCTCTAGCGGGAACACCGGGGAGCTGTTTTTT.

The chain is built from TRBV19 and TRBJ1-2, with D perhaps TRBD1 (6 bases). CDR1 and CDR2 from the germline V gene are LNHDA and SQIVND (reference sequence). The CDR3 runs to 14 residues. Between the trimmed V and J ends, which lost 10 bases and 5 bases, there was a span of 20 bases. Here the CDR3 reads CATRSAGRGYGYTF. The CDR3 coding sequence is TGTGCCACCCGAAGCGCGGGCAGGGGTTATGGCTACACCTTC. Full variable domain (remainder filled in from reference TRBV19 and TRBJ1-2): DGGITQSPKYLFRKEGQNVTLSCEQNLNHDAMYWYRQDPGQGLRLIYYSQIVNDFQKGDIAEGYSVSREKKESFPLTVTSAQKNPTAFYLCATRSAGRGYGYTFGSGTRLTVV.

The J gene is TRBJ2-7, the V gene TRBV11-2; possible D gene TRBD2, 5 bases. The CDR3 runs 14 residues. V was shortened by 0 bases and J by 3 bases, with 9 bases between the two germline ends. Germline-derived CDR1 and CDR2 are SGHAT and FQNNGV. CDR3 coding DNA: TGTGCCAGCAGCTTAGAAGAGGGTATCTACGAGCAGTACTTC. Its protein product is CASSLEEGIYEQYF.

The chain recombines TRBV5-1 with TRBJ1-2, with 7 bases fitting TRBD1. Looked up from germline, CDR1 is SGHRS and CDR2 is YFSETQ. This CDR3 region has 13 residues. Germline trimming cut 2 bases from V and 8 bases from J; bases unmatched to any gene: 6. In nucleotides, the CDR3 is TGCGCCAGCAGCTTTACAGGGGTAGACGGCTACACCTTC. Its translation: CASSFTGVDGYTF.

The V call is TRBV9, the J call TRBJ2-1, with TRBD1 matching 8 bases. The ends lost 6 bases at V and 0 bases at J; junction bases unmatched: 8. Germline V gene data show CDR1 as SGDLS and CDR2 as YYNGEE. The CDR3 spans 16 residues. The CDR3 nucleotides are TGTGCCAGCACCCCAACAGGGGGGACCTCCTACAATGAGCAGTTCTTC. Amino acids: CASTPTGGTSYNEQFF.

The rearrangement uses TRBV28 and TRBJ2-1; 10 bases map to TRBD2. CDR3 size: 15 residues. The germline gives CDR1 MDHEN, CDR2 SYDVKM. V lost 7 bases and J lost 5; bases outside the gene matches: 8. For the CDR3, the DNA is TGTGCCAGCATTCCGGGACTAGCGTATAACAATGAGCAGTTCTTC. This codes for CASIPGLAYNNEQFF. The variable domain in full, completed from reference TRBV28 and TRBJ2-1, reads DVKVTQSSRYLVKRTGEKVFLECVQDMDHENMFWYRQDPGLGLRLIYFSYDVKMKEKGDIPEGYSVSREKKERFSLILESASTNQTSMYLCASIPGLAYNNEQFFGPGTRLTVL.

V gene TRBV27 combines with J gene TRBJ2-1, with a weak D call TRBD2 (7 bases). CDR3 length: 16 amino acids. V shed 5 bases and J shed 6 bases, with 20 bases lying between them. Germline V gene sequence: CDR1 MNHEY, CDR2 SMNVEV (reference sequence). The CDR3 reads CASSPLRGAISNEQFF. The CDR3 coding sequence is TGTGCCAGCAGTCCCCTCCGGGGGGCCATAAGCAATGAGCAGTTCTTC.

The V and J genes are TRBV19 and TRBJ2-1; tentative D call: TRBD1 (5 bases). V gave up 8 bases and J gave up 6 bases, with 14 bases separating them. CDR3 size: 13 residues. Looked up from germline, CDR1 is LNHDA and CDR2 is SQIVND (reference sequence). The CDR3 DNA follows: TGTGCCAGTGGCCGTGGACAATCCAATGAGCAGTTCTTC. Its translation: CASGRGQSNEQFF.

The rearrangement links TRBV19 to TRBJ1-1; D perhaps matches TRBD1 (6 bases). Between the trimmed V and J ends, which lost 8 bases and 4 bases, there was a span of 11 bases. Germline CDR1 LNHDA, CDR2 SQIVND (reference sequence). The CDR3 is 12 amino acids. Here the CDR3 DNA reads TGTGCCAGTTTGGAAGGGGGCACTGAAGCTTTCTTT. It specifies CASLEGGTEAFF.

Of note for this clone: This specimen includes other DNA sequences encoding the same CDR3. The V gene is TRBV28, the J gene TRBJ2-7; TRBD1 is a possible D gene (6 bases). This CDR3 has 13 amino acids. V was clipped by 6 bases and J by 2 bases, with 11 bases between them. Germline V gene sequence: CDR1 MDHEN, CDR2 SYDVKM. CDR3 sequence (DNA): TGTGCCAGCAGCTCCGGACAGACCTACGAGCAGTACTTC. It codes for CASSSGQTYEQYF.

The gene calls are TRBV7-9 and TRBJ1-3; TRBD1 agrees at 8 bases. Germline V gives CDR1 SEHNR, CDR2 FQNEAQ (reference sequence). Trimming cost V 6 bases and J 4 bases; bases outside gene matches: 5. CDR3 length: 14 amino acids. In DNA, the CDR3 is TGTGCCAGCAGTTTGACAGGGGCAGGAAACACCATATATTTT. This gives the protein CASSLTGAGNTIYF.

The chain has TRBV27 and TRBJ2-7; TRBD1 matches 9 bases. Germline V gene data show CDR1 as MNHEY and CDR2 as SMNVEV (reference sequence). The CDR3 is 16 residues long. V shed 10 bases, J shed 2 bases, and the junction held 15 bases outside the gene matches. DNA of the CDR3: TGTGCCACCAAATATCGGAAAGGGACAGGGCCCTACGAGCAGTACTTC. The encoded protein is CATKYRKGTGPYEQYF.

The chain couples TRBV30 to TRBJ1-3, with 10 bases fitting TRBD1. With V trimmed by 3 bases and J by 7 bases, 6 bases remained unmatched. In germline, CDR1 is GTSNPN, CDR2 SVGIG (reference sequence). The CDR3 covers 14 residues. The CDR3 sequence is CAWSEGQGWNTIYF. The CDR3, as DNA: TGTGCCTGGAGCGAGGGACAGGGGTGGAACACCATATATTTT.

Worth noting for this clone: The sample has other DNA sequences that encode this CDR3 too. This chain uses TRBV7-3 with TRBJ2-1; tentative D call: TRBD1 (6 bases). The CDR3 spans 15 residues. V shed 4 bases and J shed 0 bases, with 10 bases lying between them. Germline V gives CDR1 SGHTA, CDR2 FQGTGA. CDR3 in amino acids: CASSSTGSSYNEQFF. Here the CDR3 DNA reads TGTGCCAGCAGCTCTACAGGGAGCTCCTACAATGAGCAGTTCTTC.

This rearrangement joins TRBV7-8 to TRBJ1-6, with D perhaps TRBD1 (5 bases). In germline, CDR1 is SGHVS, CDR2 FQNEAQ. The V end was cut by 1 base, the J end by 7 bases, with 8 bases between. This CDR3 has 14 residues. The CDR3 sequence is CASSLGWGNSPLHF. The CDR3 bases are TGTGCCAGCAGCTTAGGGTGGGGCAATTCACCCCTCCACTTT.